This T cell receptor (beta chain) was found in a study of blood T cell repertoires in COVID-19. Per the germline V gene, CDR1 is SNHLY and CDR2 is FYNNEI. The CDR3 is 14 residues long. With 6 bases clipped from V and 3 bases from J, the junction kept 2 bases outside the gene matches. As originally analysed: Reference gene primer amplification gave estimated nucleated cell counts. Generated by immunoSEQ multiplex PCR, the TCRdb table keeps only in-frame clones and is missing some. V and J calls and clone size are given by that table; D and trimming were obtained from the DNA. The sample records over 400,000 clones, approximately 90% being singletons. The participants were between about 18 and 90 years old and came from roughly 25 US areas. Participant-reported clinical history was the basis for cohort assignment. In Cohort 3, a recovered donor had either two negative PCRs, clearance, or symptom resolution.

A remark on this clone: Other DNA sequences in the sample encode the same CDR3.

The chain combines TRBV2 with TRBJ2-3, with 11 bases lining up with TRBD1. The receptor's source is an older woman who had recovered from COVID-19. The sequenced sample was PBMCs or T cells enriched from blood (not recorded which). The CDR3 DNA reads as TGTGCCAGCAGCCGGGACAGGGGGACAGATACGCAGTATTTT. Its translation is CASSRDRGTDTQYF.